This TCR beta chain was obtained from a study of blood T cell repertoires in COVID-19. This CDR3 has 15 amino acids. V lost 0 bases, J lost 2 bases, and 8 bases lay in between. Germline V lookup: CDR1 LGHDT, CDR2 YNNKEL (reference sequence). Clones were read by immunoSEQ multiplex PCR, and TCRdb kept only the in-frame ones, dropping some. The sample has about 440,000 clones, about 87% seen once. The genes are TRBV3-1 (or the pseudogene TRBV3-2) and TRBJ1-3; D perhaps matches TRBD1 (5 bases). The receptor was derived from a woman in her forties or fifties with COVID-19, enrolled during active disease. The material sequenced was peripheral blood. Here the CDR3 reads CASSQDRVPGNTIYF. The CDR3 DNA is TGTGCCAGCAGCCAAGACAGGGTCCCTGGAAACACCATATATTTT.